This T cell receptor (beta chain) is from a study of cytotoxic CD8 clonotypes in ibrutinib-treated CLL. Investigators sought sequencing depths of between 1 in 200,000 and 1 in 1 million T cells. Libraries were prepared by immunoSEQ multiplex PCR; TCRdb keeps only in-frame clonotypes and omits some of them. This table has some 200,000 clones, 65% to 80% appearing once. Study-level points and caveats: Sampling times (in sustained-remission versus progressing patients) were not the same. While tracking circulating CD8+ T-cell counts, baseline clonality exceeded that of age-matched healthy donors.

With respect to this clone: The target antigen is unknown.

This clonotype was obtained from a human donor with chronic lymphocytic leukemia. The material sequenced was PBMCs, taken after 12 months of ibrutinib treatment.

As DNA, the CDR3 is TGCAGCGTCGGCCTAACTAGCGGGAAATCTGGGGAGCAGTTCTTC. This codes for CSVGLTSGKSGEQFF. The V call is TRBV29-1, the J call TRBJ2-1; 10 positions match TRBD2. This CDR3 is built from 15 residues. Germline CDR1 and CDR2: SQVTM and ANQGSEA. J was trimmed by 10 bases and V by 6 bases; bases with no gene match: 15.